This entry concerns a single T cell receptor (beta chain). Its antigen is unidentified. CD3+CD4+ and CD3+CD8+ cells were FACS-sorted from thawed unstimulated PBMCs. Sequencing used immunoSEQ multiplex PCR; TCRdb keeps in-frame clones, though not all of them. The sample yields more than 95,000 clones, 90% seen once. The sample comes from a study of T cell clones after liver transplantation. Overall study: TCRbeta sequencing after a pre-transplant mixed lymphocyte reaction identified graft-donor-reactive clones, later tracked in post-transplant blood.

Study results and caveats: Low donor cell numbers restricted donor-reactive repertoire measurement in a couple of subjects.

The TCR originated in a human patient who received a liver transplant. Some of the T cells may derive from the graft donor. The source was CD4+ T cells from blood, collected 12 months after liver transplant.

DNA for the CDR3: TGTGCCAGCAGTCCACCGGGACAGGTAAACGAGCAGTACTTC. Its translation is CASSPPGQVNEQYF. The V gene is TRBV28, the J gene TRBJ2-7; 8 bases align to TRBD1. V gave up 5 bases and J gave up 5 bases; unmatched junction bases: 8. This CDR3 has 14 amino acids. Germline lookup yields CDR1 MDHEN and CDR2 SYDVKM.